The 24 T cell receptor beta chains in this list originate from one sample, sequenced in a study of T cell responses to AZD1222 COVID-19 vaccine. Libraries were prepared by immunoSEQ multiplex PCR; TCRdb keeps only in-frame clonotypes and omits some of them. Of about 93,000 clones in the sample, roughly nine tenths are singletons; the top ten hold 2% to 2.5%. The input for sequencing was peripheral blood, taken 28 days after the second AZD1222 dose. Receptor source: an adult who received the AZD1222 COVID-19 vaccine.

The chain couples TRBV6-2 or TRBV6-3 to TRBJ2-3, with 7 bases aligning to TRBD1. Losses at the gene ends were 2 bases for V and 1 base for J; bases not matched to a gene: 3. Germline lookup yields CDR1 MNHEY and CDR2 SVGEGT. This CDR3 is built from 15 residues. CDR3 DNA: TGTGCCAGCAGTTACGGTGGACAGGGCACAGATACGCAGTATTTT. Translation gives CASSYGGQGTDTQYF.

The CDR3 loop reads CASTSNLLAGGSGEQFF. The CDR3 DNA follows: TGTGCCAGCACCTCAAATCTCTTAGCGGGGGGGTCCGGTGAGCAGTTCTTC. The chain links TRBV9 to TRBJ2-1, with TRBD2 matching 11 bases. This CDR3 has 17 residues. J lost 9 bases, V lost 6 bases, and 17 bases had no gene match. The germline CDR1 and CDR2 sequences are SGDLS and YYNGEE.

This clone was seen a single time. The V call is TRBV2, the J call TRBJ1-2; D gene unclear. V lost 4 bases, J lost 0 bases, and 3 bases lay in between. The CDR3 runs to 12 residues. Germline V gene lookup returns CDR1 SNHLY and CDR2 FYNNEI. The CDR3 reads CASSAANYGYTF. CDR3 nucleotide sequence: TGTGCCAGCAGTGCAGCTAACTATGGCTACACCTTC. Filled out from reference TRBV2 and TRBJ1-2, the complete variable domain reads EPEVTQTPSHQVTQMGQEVILRCVPISNHLYFYWYRQILGQKVEFLVSFYNNEISEKSEIFDDQFSVERPDGSNFTLKIRSTKLEDSAMYFCASSAANYGYTFGSGTRLTVV.

This chain uses TRBV24-1 with TRBJ1-3; unclear D gene. The CDR3 length is 17 residues. The V end was cut by 6 bases, the J end by 0 bases, with 17 bases between. Germline-derived CDR1 and CDR2 are KGHDR and SFDVKD. The CDR3 region has the DNA TGTGCCACCAGTCCCGGGAGGGTCTTGAGCTCTGGAAACACCATATATTTT. Residues: CATSPGRVLSSGNTIYF.

The chain carries TRBV7-3 and TRBJ2-1, with 7 bases identical to TRBD2. Per germline, CDR1 SGHTA and CDR2 FQGTGA. J lost 4 bases, V lost 5 bases, and 5 bases had no gene match. The CDR3 runs to 14 residues. CDR3 in DNA: TGTGCCAGCAGCCCGGACGGGGGGTACAATGAGCAGTTCTTC. It translates to CASSPDGGYNEQFF.

CDR3 amino acids: CATSDRYGNTIYF. The DNA for the CDR3 is TGTGCCACCAGTGACAGGTATGGAAACACCATATATTTT. The V call is TRBV24-1, the J call TRBJ1-3; no firm D call. The CDR3 length is 13 residues. The V end lost 4 bases, the J end lost 3 bases, and 6 bases lay between the germline ends. The germline V gene encodes CDR1 KGHDR and CDR2 SFDVKD.

This clone was observed a single time. This rearrangement joins TRBV13 to TRBJ2-7; D is possibly TRBD1 (6 bases). CDR1 and CDR2 from the germline V gene are PRHDT and FYEKMQ (reference sequence). V dropped 5 bases and J dropped 1 base, with 12 bases sitting between them. The CDR3 is 14 residues long. CDR3 in amino acids: CASSATGQSYEQYF. As DNA, the CDR3 is TGTGCCAGCAGCGCTACGGGACAATCCTACGAGCAGTACTTC.

The V gene is TRBV3-1 (or the pseudogene TRBV3-2), the J gene TRBJ1-1; TRBD1 agrees at 7 bases. The V segment lost 2 bases and the J segment 0 bases; nucleotides outside the gene matches: 6. The V gene's germline CDR1 is LGHDT and CDR2 YNNKEL (reference sequence). CDR3 length: 16 residues. Written as DNA, the CDR3 is TGTGCCAGCAGCCAAAACCGGGACAGATTGAACACTGAAGCTTTCTTT. Translating it yields CASSQNRDRLNTEAFF.

This clone has a single count. The chain links TRBV6-1 to TRBJ2-1; 8 bases agree with TRBD2. Trimming cost V 1 base and J 5 bases; bases outside gene matches: 4. CDR3 size: 15 residues. CDR1 and CDR2 (germline): MNHNS, SASEGT. The CDR3 DNA reads as TGTGCCAGCAGTGAAGGCGGGAGGTCTAACAATGAGCAGTTCTTC. This translates into CASSEGGRSNNEQFF.

J is TRBJ1-1 and V is TRBV7-2; D gene ambiguous. Trimming removed 5 bases from V and 4 bases from J, with 14 bases in between. The germline gives CDR1 SGHTA, CDR2 FQGNSA. This CDR3 region has 14 residues. The CDR3 coding sequence is TGTGCCAGCAGCCCTCCAAACGGCATCACTGAAGCTTTCTTT. Residues: CASSPPNGITEAFF. Full variable domain (missing parts from reference TRBV7-2 and TRBJ1-1): GAGVSQSPSNKVTEKGKDVELRCDPISGHTALYWYRQSLGQGLEFLIYFQGNSAPDKSGLPSDRFSAERTGGSVSTLTIQRTQQEDSAVYLCASSPPNGITEAFFGQGTRLTVV.

J is TRBJ2-7 and V is TRBV27, with 7 bases identical to TRBD2. This CDR3 region has 15 residues. Germline V lookup: CDR1 MNHEY, CDR2 SMNVEV (reference sequence). V lost 6 bases and J lost 3; bases outside the gene matches: 11. The DNA of the CDR3 is TGTGCCAGCAGAACCGGGAGGTCCACCTACTACGAGCAGTACTTC. Protein: CASRTGRSTYYEQYF.

The V gene is TRBV19, the J gene TRBJ1-4, with D possibly being TRBD1 (5 bases). The CDR3 totals 14 residues. Per germline, CDR1 LNHDA and CDR2 SQIVND (reference sequence). Trimming stripped 5 bases from V and 8 bases from J, with 15 bases between. The CDR3 nucleotides are TGTGCCAGTAGTCTAGGGGATTCGCGGGAAAAACTGTTTTTT. Translation gives CASSLGDSREKLFF.

The chain joins TRBV12-3 or TRBV12-4 to TRBJ2-5, with D possibly being TRBD1 or TRBD2 (5 bases each). V lost 3 bases and J lost 13, with 12 bases in between. The CDR3 is 11 residues long. CDR3 nucleotide sequence: TGTGCCAGCAGTTTTGGGGGTGTCGGGTACTTC. It is translated as CASSFGGVGYF.

The V and J genes are TRBV10-2 and TRBJ2-1; TRBD2 matches at 8 bases. V shed 2 bases, J shed 5 bases, and the junction held 5 bases outside the gene matches. CDR1 and CDR2 from the germline V gene are WSHSY and SAAADI. The CDR3 contains 15 residues. CDR3 nucleotides: TGCGCCAGCAGTGAGGGTGGCGGGAGGAACAATGAGCAGTTCTTC. Encoded protein: CASSEGGGRNNEQFF.

This clone was counted a few times. The chain uses TRBV2 and TRBJ1-2, with D perhaps TRBD1 (6 bases). Germline loops: CDR1 SNHLY, CDR2 FYNNEI. Deletions cut 4 bases from V and 9 bases from J, with 21 bases between. CDR3 length equals 15 residues. CDR3 sequence: CASSGLQGEGLRYTF. CDR3 DNA: TGTGCCAGCAGTGGACTACAGGGAGAAGGCCTCCGCTACACCTTC.

V and J are TRBV30 and TRBJ2-6; the match to TRBD1 covers 11 bases. Trimming took 5 bases from V and 0 from J; bases not matched to a gene: 12. The CDR3 is 19 residues long. Germline loops: CDR1 GTSNPN, CDR2 SVGIG (reference sequence). This CDR3 is CAWAGQGVLRGSGANVLTF. DNA for the CDR3: TGTGCCTGGGCGGGACAGGGGGTACTACGGGGCTCTGGGGCCAACGTCCTGACTTTC.

The chain combines TRBV11-3 with TRBJ2-1; D gene unclear. The ends were cut back, 5 bases at V and 2 bases at J, with 10 bases in the middle. The germline gives CDR1 SGHNT, CDR2 YENEEA. CDR3 length: 14 amino acids. This CDR3 reads CASSTGLAYNEQFF. DNA for the CDR3: TGTGCCAGCAGCACCGGGTTGGCCTACAATGAGCAGTTCTTC.

There are a few counts of this clone. The chain recombines TRBV19 with TRBJ1-1; D not certain. Germline CDR1 is LNHDA and CDR2 is SQIVND (reference sequence). Trimming took off 6 bases at V and 3 bases at J, with 11 bases between the two ends. The length of the CDR3 is 13 residues. In DNA, the CDR3 is TGTGCCAGTAGAAACGGGTCGGACACTGAAGCTTTCTTT. It is translated as CASRNGSDTEAFF.

This rearrangement joins TRBV6-5 to TRBJ1-1; 11 nucleotides match TRBD1. The CDR3 extends over 14 amino acids. The trim removed 2 bases at V and 4 bases at J, leaving 0 bases unmatched. CDR1 is MNHEY and CDR2 is SVGAGI in the germline V gene. The CDR3 DNA reads TGTGCCAGCAGTTACGGGACAGGGGGCACTGAAGCTTTCTTT. It specifies CASSYGTGGTEAFF.

The genes are TRBV27 and TRBJ1-2, with 7 bases identical to TRBD1. Germline lookup yields CDR1 MNHEY and CDR2 SMNVEV (reference sequence). Losses at the gene ends were 5 bases for V and 4 bases for J; bases not matched to a gene: 16. This CDR3 comprises 17 residues. CDR3 in DNA: TGTGCCAGCAGTCCGGGGACAGTTCTTGCTGACATCTATGGCTACACCTTC. It codes for CASSPGTVLADIYGYTF.

The rearrangement links TRBV12-3 or TRBV12-4 to TRBJ1-2, with 11 bases fitting TRBD1. V shed 3 bases, J shed 12 bases, and the junction held 6 bases outside the gene matches. The CDR3 extends over 13 amino acids. CDR3 sequence (DNA): TGTGCCAGCAGTTTTGAGGGGACAGGGGGTCACACCTTC. Residues: CASSFEGTGGHTF.

The V gene is TRBV18, the J gene TRBJ1-5; D call uncertain. CDR1 KGHSH and CDR2 LQKENI come from the germline V gene. CDR3 length: 15 amino acids. With 1 base removed from V and 4 bases from J, the gap between germline ends came to 11 bases. CDR3 sequence: CASSPQGAPNQPQHF. CDR3 in DNA: TGTGCCAGCTCACCACAGGGTGCCCCAAATCAGCCCCAGCATTTT.

The J gene is TRBJ2-5, the V gene TRBV29-1; D is perhaps TRBD1 or TRBD2 (5 bases each). CDR1 and CDR2 from the germline V gene are SQVTM and ANQGSEA. V lost 0 bases and J 4 bases, leaving 15 bases between the germline ends. The CDR3 is made up of 15 amino acids. CDR3: CSVEDPRGSRETQYF. As DNA, the CDR3 is TGCAGCGTTGAAGATCCGAGGGGATCTCGAGAGACCCAGTACTTC.

The chain uses TRBV27 and TRBJ2-1; D unclear. V lost 5 bases to trimming and J lost 4 bases, with 3 bases between them. Germline V gene lookup returns CDR1 MNHEY and CDR2 SMNVEV (reference sequence). The CDR3 length is 11 residues. The CDR3 coding sequence is TGTGCCAGCAGTGCGTACAATGAGCAGTTCTTC. Its translation is CASSAYNEQFF.